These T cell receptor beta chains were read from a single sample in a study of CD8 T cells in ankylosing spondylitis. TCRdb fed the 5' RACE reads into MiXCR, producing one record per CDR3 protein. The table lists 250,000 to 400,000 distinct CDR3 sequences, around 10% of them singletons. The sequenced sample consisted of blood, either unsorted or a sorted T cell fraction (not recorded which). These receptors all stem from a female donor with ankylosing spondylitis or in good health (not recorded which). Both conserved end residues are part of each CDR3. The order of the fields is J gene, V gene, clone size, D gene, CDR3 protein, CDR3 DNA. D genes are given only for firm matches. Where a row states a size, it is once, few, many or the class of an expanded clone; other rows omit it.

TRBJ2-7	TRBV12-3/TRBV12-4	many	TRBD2	CASTRTSGYEQYF	TGTGCCAGCACCCGGACTAGCGGATACGAGCAGTACTTC
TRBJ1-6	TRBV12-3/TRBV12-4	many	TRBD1	CASSSGTGESPLHF	TGTGCCAGCAGTTCCGGGACAGGGGAGTCACCCCTCCACTTT
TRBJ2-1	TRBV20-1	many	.	CSAGRGPGEQFF	TGCAGTGCTGGCCGGGGGCCGGGGGAGCAGTTCTTC
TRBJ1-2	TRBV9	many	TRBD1	CASSVDHRGRRGYTF	TGTGCCAGCAGCGTCGATCACAGGGGGCGACGGGGCTACACCTTC
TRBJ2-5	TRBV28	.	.	CASGQRRETQYF	TGTGCCAGCGGTCAACGGAGGGAGACCCAGTACTTC
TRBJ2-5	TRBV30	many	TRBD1	CAWSVNRGETQYF	TGTGCCTGGAGTGTGAACAGGGGAGAGACCCAGTACTTC
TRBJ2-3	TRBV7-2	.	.	CASSWARSTDTQYF	TGTGCCAGCAGCTGGGCCCGGAGCACAGATACGCAGTATTTT
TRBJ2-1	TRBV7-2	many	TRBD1	CASSLRDRGSNEQFF	TGTGCCAGCAGCTTAAGGGACAGGGGAAGCAATGAGCAGTTCTTC
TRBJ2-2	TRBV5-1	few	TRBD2	CASSILAGNTGELFF	TGCGCCAGCAGCATACTAGCGGGGAACACCGGGGAGCTGTTTTTT
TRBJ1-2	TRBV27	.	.	CASSLIGNYGYTF	TGTGCCAGCAGTTTAATAGGGAACTATGGCTACACCTTC
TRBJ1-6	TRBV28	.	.	CATLDSGKASVSPLHF	TGTGCCACGCTGGACAGCGGGAAAGCGAGCGTCTCACCCCTCCACTTT
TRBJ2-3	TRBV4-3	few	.	CASSPQRQTVTDTQYF	TGCGCCAGCAGCCCCCAACGCCAGACCGTCACAGATACGCAGTATTTT
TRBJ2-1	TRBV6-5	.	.	CASSYSIRGAYHEQFF	TGTGCCAGCAGTTACTCGATCAGGGGCGCATACCATGAGCAGTTCTTC
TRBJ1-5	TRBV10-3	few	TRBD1	CAISESGGTGSNQPQHF	TGTGCCATCAGTGAGTCGGGGGGGACAGGGAGCAATCAGCCCCAGCATTTT
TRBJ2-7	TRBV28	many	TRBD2	CASGTGTSIYEQYF	TGTGCCAGCGGGACCGGGACTAGCATCTACGAGCAGTACTTC
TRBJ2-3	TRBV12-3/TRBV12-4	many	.	CASSLAGGDIDTQYF	TGTGCCAGCAGTTTAGCAGGGGGTGACATTGATACGCAGTATTTT
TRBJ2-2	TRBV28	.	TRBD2	CASSFKAGTGELFF	TGTGCCAGCAGTTTCAAAGCGGGAACCGGGGAGCTGTTTTTT
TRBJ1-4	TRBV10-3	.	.	CAISDGYNEKLFF	TGTGCCATCAGTGATGGATATAATGAAAAACTGTTTTTT
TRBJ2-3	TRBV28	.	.	CASGRGTDTQYF	TGTGCCTCGGGACGGGGCACAGATACGCAGTATTTT
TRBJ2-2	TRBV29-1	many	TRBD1	CSVGAGTGVTGELFF	TGCAGCGTTGGTGCCGGGACAGGGGTCACCGGGGAGCTGTTTTTT
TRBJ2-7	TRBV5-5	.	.	CASSLRQAYEQYF	TGTGCCAGCAGCCTCCGACAGGCCTACGAGCAGTACTTC
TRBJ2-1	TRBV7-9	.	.	CASSGKTGSLAYNEQFF	TGTGCCAGCAGCGGCAAGACCGGGTCTTTGGCCTACAATGAGCAGTTCTTC
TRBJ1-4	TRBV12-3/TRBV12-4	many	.	CASSDQGLNEKLFF	TGTGCCAGCAGCGACCAGGGGCTCAATGAAAAACTGTTTTTT
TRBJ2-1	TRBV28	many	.	CASRSGTHNEQFF	TGTGCCAGCAGAAGCGGAACCCACAATGAGCAGTTCTTC
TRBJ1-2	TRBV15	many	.	CATSRVRQALGGYTF	TGTGCCACCAGCAGAGTCAGACAGGCTCTCGGGGGCTACACCTTC
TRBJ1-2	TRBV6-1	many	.	CASSVDFFEGYTF	TGTGCCAGCAGTGTGGACTTCTTCGAAGGCTACACCTTC
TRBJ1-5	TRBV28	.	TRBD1	CASGTGGWSNQPQHF	TGTGCCAGCGGGACAGGGGGGTGGAGCAATCAGCCCCAGCATTTT
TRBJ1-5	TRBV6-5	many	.	CASSYRKQNQPQHF	TGTGCCAGCAGTTACCGGAAGCAAAATCAGCCCCAGCATTTT
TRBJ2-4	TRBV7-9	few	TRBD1	CASSLPGQGAKNIQYF	TGTGCCAGCAGCTTACCGGGACAGGGAGCCAAAAACATTCAGTACTTC
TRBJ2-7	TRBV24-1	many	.	CATSDLARYEQYF	TGTGCCACCAGTGATTTGGCCCGCTACGAGCAGTACTTC
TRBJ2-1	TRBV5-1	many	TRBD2	CASSLLSGGDVGNEQFF	TGCGCCAGCAGCTTGCTTAGCGGGGGGGATGTAGGCAATGAGCAGTTCTTC
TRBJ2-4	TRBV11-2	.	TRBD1	CASSTGTAKNIQYF	TGTGCCAGCAGCACCGGGACAGCGAAAAACATTCAGTACTTC
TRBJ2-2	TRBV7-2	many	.	CASSPTSRELFF	TGTGCCAGCAGCCCGACGAGTCGGGAGCTGTTTTTT
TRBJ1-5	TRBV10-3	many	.	CAISEIGDHQPQHF	TGTGCCATCAGTGAAATCGGCGACCATCAGCCCCAGCATTTT
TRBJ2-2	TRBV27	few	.	CASSLSRGGGELFF	TGTGCCAGCAGTTTGAGCAGGGGAGGCGGGGAGCTGTTTTTT
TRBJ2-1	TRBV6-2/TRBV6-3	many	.	CASSYRGQGWEREGPYNEQFF	TGTGCCAGCAGTTACCGCGGACAGGGATGGGAACGGGAGGGCCCCTACAATGAGCAGTTCTTC
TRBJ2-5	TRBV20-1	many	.	CSARVTGTVETQYF	TGCAGTGCTAGGGTTACCGGGACCGTGGAGACCCAGTACTTC
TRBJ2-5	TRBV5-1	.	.	CASSRRGDGETQYF	TGCGCCAGCAGCCGGAGAGGGGATGGAGAGACCCAGTACTTC
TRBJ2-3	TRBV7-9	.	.	CASSFRSLVSTDTQYF	TGTGCCAGCAGCTTCCGTTCTTTGGTTAGCACAGATACGCAGTATTTT
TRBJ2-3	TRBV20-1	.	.	CSASRGSSTDTQYF	TGCAGTGCTTCCCGCGGATCTAGCACAGATACGCAGTATTTT
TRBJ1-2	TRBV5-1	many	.	CASSLVDLSYGYTF	TGCGCCAGCAGCTTGGTCGACTTATCCTATGGCTACACCTTC
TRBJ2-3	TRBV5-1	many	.	CASSMGIIADTSTDTQYF	TGCGCCAGCAGCATGGGAATAATAGCGGATACTAGCACAGATACGCAGTATTTT
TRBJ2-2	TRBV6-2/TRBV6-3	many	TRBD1	CASSTTGFYTGELFF	TGTGCCAGCAGTACGACAGGGTTTTACACCGGGGAGCTGTTTTTT
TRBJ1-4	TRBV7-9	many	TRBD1	CASSLADRGRKNEKLFF	TGTGCCAGCAGCTTAGCCGACAGGGGACGAAAGAATGAAAAACTGTTTTTT
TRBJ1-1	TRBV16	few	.	CASSRPGKGSEAFF	TGTGCCAGCAGCCGCCCCGGGAAGGGATCTGAAGCTTTCTTT